This TCR beta chain was identified in a study of identical twins. It was template switching that added a universal primer site, and there were unique molecular identifiers on the cDNA. TCRdb recomputed calls from the 5' RACE reads with MiXCR, one row per CDR3 protein. The table records about 690,000 distinct CDR3 sequences, approximately 6.1% of them present only once. This clonotype was counted many times. As yet, its antigen is unknown. Per germline, CDR1 WSHSY and CDR2 SAAADI. Trimming cost V 10 bases and J 12 bases, with 13 bases left between them. CDR3 length equals 10 residues. Study-wide results and caveats: Among monozygotic twins, out-of-frame TCR alpha sharing exceeded what models predicted. In zero-insertion analyses, partial confounding could arise from invariant MAIT and iNKT cells.

Sequencing input: naive T cells sorted from blood. This TCR derives from a man aged 18 to 29 in good health. The chain uses TRBV10-2 and TRBJ2-1, with D hard to call. CDR3 residues: CATSEARQFF. CDR3 bases: TGCGCCACCTCCGAGGCTAGGCAGTTCTTC.